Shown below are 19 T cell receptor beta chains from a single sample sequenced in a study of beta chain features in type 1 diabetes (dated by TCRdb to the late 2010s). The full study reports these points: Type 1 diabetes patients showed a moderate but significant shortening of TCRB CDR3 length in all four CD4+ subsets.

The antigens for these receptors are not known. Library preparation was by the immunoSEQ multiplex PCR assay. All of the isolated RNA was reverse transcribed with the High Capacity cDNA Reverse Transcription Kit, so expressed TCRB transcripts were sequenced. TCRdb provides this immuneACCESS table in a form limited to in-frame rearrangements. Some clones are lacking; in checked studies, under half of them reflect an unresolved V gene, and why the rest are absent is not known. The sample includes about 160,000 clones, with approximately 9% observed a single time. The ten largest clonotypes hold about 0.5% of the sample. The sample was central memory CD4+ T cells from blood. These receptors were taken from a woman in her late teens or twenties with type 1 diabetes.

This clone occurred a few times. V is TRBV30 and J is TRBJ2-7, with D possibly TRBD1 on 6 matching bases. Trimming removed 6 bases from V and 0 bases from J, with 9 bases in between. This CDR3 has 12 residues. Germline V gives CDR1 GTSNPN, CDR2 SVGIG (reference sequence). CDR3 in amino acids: CACKTGSYEQYF. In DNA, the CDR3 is TGTGCCTGTAAGACAGGCTCCTACGAGCAGTACTTC.

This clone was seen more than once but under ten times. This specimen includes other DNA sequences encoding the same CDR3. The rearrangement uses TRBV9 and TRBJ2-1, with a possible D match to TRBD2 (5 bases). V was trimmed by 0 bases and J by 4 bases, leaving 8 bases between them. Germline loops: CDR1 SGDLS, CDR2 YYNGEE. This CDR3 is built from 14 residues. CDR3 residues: CASSVVSGYNEQFF. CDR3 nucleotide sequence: TGTGCCAGCAGCGTAGTTTCGGGGTACAATGAGCAGTTCTTC.

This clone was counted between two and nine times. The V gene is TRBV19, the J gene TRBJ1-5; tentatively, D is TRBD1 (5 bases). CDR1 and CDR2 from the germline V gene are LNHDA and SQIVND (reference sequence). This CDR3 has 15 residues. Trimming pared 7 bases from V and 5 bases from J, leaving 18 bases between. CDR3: CASTLLAGRHQPQHF. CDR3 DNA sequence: TGTGCCAGTACCCTCCTGGCAGGGAGGCATCAGCCCCAGCATTTT.

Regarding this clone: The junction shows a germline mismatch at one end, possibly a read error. The CDR3: CASSRDRGHEQYF. The CDR3 DNA follows: TGTGCTAGCAGCCGGGACAGGGGCCACGAGCAGTACTTC. The V gene is TRBV7-7, the J gene TRBJ2-7, with 10 positions matching TRBD1. The CDR3 contains 13 residues. Germline CDR1 reads SSHAT; CDR2 reads FNYEAQ (reference sequence).

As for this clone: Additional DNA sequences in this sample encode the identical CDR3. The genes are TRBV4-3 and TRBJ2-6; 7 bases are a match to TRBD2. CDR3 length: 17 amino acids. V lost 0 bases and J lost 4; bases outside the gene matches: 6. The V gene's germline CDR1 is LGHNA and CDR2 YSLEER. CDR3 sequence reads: CASSQDPRGSGANVLTF. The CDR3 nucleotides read TGCGCCAGCAGCCAAGATCCGCGGGGGTCCGGGGCCAACGTCCTGACTTTC.

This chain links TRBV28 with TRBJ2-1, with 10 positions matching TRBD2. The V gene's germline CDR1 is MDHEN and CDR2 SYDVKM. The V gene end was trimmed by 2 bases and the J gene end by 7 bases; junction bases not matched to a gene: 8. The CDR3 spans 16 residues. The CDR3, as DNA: TGTGCCAGCAGTTTAGCGAGCGGGAGGGCGGGGAATGAGCAGTTCTTC. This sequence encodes CASSLASGRAGNEQFF.

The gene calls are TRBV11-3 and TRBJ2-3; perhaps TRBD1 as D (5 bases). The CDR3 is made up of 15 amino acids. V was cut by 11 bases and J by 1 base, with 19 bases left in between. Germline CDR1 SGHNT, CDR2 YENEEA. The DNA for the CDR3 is TGTGCCTCCTCAGCCCAGGGATACGGCACAGATACGCAGTATTTT. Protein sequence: CASSAQGYGTDTQYF.

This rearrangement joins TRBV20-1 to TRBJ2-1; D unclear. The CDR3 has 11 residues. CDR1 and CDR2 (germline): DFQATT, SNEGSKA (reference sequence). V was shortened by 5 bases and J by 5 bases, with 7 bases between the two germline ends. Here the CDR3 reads CSALPHNEQFF. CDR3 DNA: TGCAGTGCTCTACCTCACAATGAGCAGTTCTTC.

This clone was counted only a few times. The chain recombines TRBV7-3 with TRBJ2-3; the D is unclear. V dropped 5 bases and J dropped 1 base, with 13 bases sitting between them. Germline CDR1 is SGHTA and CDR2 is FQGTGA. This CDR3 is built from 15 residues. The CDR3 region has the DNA TGTGCCAGCAGCCTGAGTCGGAGCGGCACAGATACGCAGTATTTT. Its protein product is CASSLSRSGTDTQYF.

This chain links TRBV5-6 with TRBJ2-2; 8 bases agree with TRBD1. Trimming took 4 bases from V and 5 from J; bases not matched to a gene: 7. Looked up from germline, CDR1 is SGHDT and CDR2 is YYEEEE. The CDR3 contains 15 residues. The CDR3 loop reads CASSRDRGLTGELFF. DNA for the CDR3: TGTGCCAGCAGCCGTGACAGGGGTTTGACCGGGGAGCTGTTTTTT. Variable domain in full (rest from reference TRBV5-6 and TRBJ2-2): DAGVTQSPTHLIKTRGQQVTLRCSPKSGHDTVSWYQQALGQGPQFIFQYYEEEERQRGNFPDRFSGHQFPNYSSELNVNALLLGDSALYLCASSRDRGLTGELFFGEGSRLTVL.

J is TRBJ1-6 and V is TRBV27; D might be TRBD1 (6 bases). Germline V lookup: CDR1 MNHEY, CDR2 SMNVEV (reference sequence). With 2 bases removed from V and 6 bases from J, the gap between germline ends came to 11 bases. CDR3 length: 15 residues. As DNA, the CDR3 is TGTGCCAGCAGTTTAAGGACAGTGGCTAATTCACCCCTCCACTTT. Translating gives CASSLRTVANSPLHF.

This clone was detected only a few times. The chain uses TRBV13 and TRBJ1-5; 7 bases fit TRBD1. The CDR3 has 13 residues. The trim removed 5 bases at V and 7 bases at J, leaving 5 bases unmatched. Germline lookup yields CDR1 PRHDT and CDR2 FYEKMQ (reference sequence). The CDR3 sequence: CASSADRDQPQHF. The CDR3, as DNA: TGTGCCAGCAGCGCCGACAGGGACCAGCCCCAGCATTTT.

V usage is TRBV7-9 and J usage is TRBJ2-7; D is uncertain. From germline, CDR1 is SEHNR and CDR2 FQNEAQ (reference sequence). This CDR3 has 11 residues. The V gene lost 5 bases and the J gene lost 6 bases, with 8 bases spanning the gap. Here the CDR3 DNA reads TGTGCCAGCAGCACGTCCGGCGAGCAGTACTTC. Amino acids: CASSTSGEQYF.

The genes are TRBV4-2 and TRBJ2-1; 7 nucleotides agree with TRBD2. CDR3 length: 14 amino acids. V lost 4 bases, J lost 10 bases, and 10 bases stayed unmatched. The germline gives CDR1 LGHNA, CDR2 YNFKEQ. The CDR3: CASSPSGGLREQFF. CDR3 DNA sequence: TGTGCCAGCAGCCCCTCGGGGGGACTGCGGGAGCAGTTCTTC.

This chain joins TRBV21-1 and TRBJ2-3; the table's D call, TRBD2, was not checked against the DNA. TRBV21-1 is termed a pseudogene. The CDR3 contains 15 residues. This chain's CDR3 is CANQPRGFGTDTQYF. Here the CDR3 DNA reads TGTGCCAACCAACCACGGGGTTTTGGCACAGATACGCAGTATTTT.

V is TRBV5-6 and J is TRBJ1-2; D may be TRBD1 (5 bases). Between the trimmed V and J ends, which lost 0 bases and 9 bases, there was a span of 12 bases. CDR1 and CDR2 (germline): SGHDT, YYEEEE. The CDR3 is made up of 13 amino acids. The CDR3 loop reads CASSLEMGRRYTF. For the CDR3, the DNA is TGTGCCAGCAGCTTGGAAATGGGGCGCCGCTACACCTTC.

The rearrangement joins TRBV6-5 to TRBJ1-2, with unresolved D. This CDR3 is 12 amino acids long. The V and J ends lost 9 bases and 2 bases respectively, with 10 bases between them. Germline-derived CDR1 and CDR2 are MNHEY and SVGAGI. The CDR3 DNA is TGTGCCAGTTTTGACACCAACTATGGCTACACCTTC. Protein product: CASFDTNYGYTF.

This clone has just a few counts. The CDR3, as DNA: TGTGCCAGCAGTTCAACCGGGACTAGCAACTCCTACGAGCAGTACTTC. Its translation: CASSSTGTSNSYEQYF. The rearrangement uses TRBV28 and TRBJ2-7; 9 nucleotides align to TRBD2. Germline loops: CDR1 MDHEN, CDR2 SYDVKM. There are 16 residues in the CDR3. V shed 4 bases and J 0 bases; nucleotides not matched to a gene: 7. Full variable domain (missing parts from reference TRBV28 and TRBJ2-7): DVKVTQSSRYLVKRTGEKVFLECVQDMDHENMFWYRQDPGLGLRLIYFSYDVKMKEKGDIPEGYSVSREKKERFSLILESASTNQTSMYLCASSSTGTSNSYEQYFGPGTRLTVT.

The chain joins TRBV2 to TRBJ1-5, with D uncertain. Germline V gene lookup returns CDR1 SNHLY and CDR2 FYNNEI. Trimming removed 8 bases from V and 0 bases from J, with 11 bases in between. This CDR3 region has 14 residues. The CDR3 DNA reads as TGTGCCAGCGGTCCCGGGGATAGCAATCAGCCCCAGCATTTT. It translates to CASGPGDSNQPQHF. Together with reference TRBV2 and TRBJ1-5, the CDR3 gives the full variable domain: EPEVTQTPSHQVTQMGQEVILRCVPISNHLYFYWYRQILGQKVEFLVSFYNNEISEKSEIFDDQFSVERPDGSNFTLKIRSTKLEDSAMYFCASGPGDSNQPQHFGDGTRLSIL.